The 7 T cell receptor beta chains in this list originate from one sample, sequenced in a study of T cell responses to AZD1222 COVID-19 vaccine. Assay used: immunoSEQ multiplex PCR; TCRdb lists only in-frame clones, some missing. This table holds some 200,000 clones, just under 90% found once. Sequenced material: peripheral blood, taken on day 0 of AZD1222 vaccination. These receptors came from an adult in good health.

The chain couples TRBV29-1 to TRBJ2-1, with D maybe TRBD1 (6 bases). The CDR3 runs to 15 residues. V lost 6 bases and J 0 bases, leaving 15 bases between the germline ends. Germline CDR1 and CDR2: SQVTM and ANQGSEA. The CDR3 region has the DNA TGCAGCGTCCCCAGGGGAAGTAGCTCCTACAATGAGCAGTTCTTC. Translation: CSVPRGSSSYNEQFF.

The genes are TRBV11-2 and TRBJ1-6; D may be TRBD1 (5 bases). Germline V gene data show CDR1 as SGHAT and CDR2 as FQNNGV. V lost 1 base, J lost 6 bases, and 19 bases lay in between. The CDR3 has 18 amino acids. CDR3: CASSLGAGRGLFNSPLHF. Here the CDR3 DNA reads TGTGCCAGCAGCTTAGGCGCAGGACGGGGACTATTTAATTCACCCCTCCACTTT.

This rearrangement joins TRBV30 to TRBJ1-4; D possibly corresponds to TRBD1 (5 bases). Germline V lookup: CDR1 GTSNPN, CDR2 SVGIG (reference sequence). With 3 bases removed from V and 5 bases from J, the gap between germline ends came to 13 bases. This CDR3 is built from 14 residues. In nucleotides, the CDR3 is TGTGCCTGGAGGTGGGGGTTGGGGAATGAAAAACTGTTTTTT. Translated: CAWRWGLGNEKLFF.

The V gene is TRBV3-1 (or the pseudogene TRBV3-2), the J gene TRBJ2-7; D not certain. Trimming removed 4 bases from V and 0 bases from J, with 7 bases in between. The CDR3 is 13 residues long. CDR1 and CDR2 from the germline V gene are LGHDT and YNNKEL (reference sequence). The CDR3 DNA sequence: TGTGCCAGCAGCCCCCGGACCTCCTACGAGCAGTACTTC. Translating gives CASSPRTSYEQYF.

The V gene is TRBV6-6, the J gene TRBJ1-6; D is uncertain. V was clipped by 2 bases and J by 6 bases, with 5 bases between them. CDR3 size: 13 residues. CDR1 and CDR2 from the germline V gene are MNHNY and SVGAGI (reference sequence). The CDR3 coding sequence is TGTGCCAGCAGTTACGTGACTAATTCACCCCTCCACTTT. Translated: CASSYVTNSPLHF.

The chain combines TRBV3-1 (or the pseudogene TRBV3-2) with TRBJ2-4, with D maybe TRBD2 (6 bases). The V gene lost 4 bases and the J gene lost 4 bases, with 23 bases spanning the gap. This CDR3 contains 18 residues. CDR1 is LGHDT, CDR2 YNNKEL, per germline (reference sequence). CDR3 coding DNA: TGTGCCAGCAGCCCCCCTATAAAGGAGGATGGGGGGAAAAACATTCAGTACTTC. This encodes CASSPPIKEDGGKNIQYF.

V and J are TRBV6-5 and TRBJ2-3, with TRBD2 matching 9 bases. The CDR3 extends over 15 amino acids. Looked up from germline, CDR1 is MNHEY and CDR2 is SVGAGI. The V segment lost 3 bases and the J segment 4 bases; nucleotides outside the gene matches: 5. In nucleotides, the CDR3 is TGTGCCAGCAGTTATAGCGGGAGAGGGGCAGATACGCAGTATTTT. Amino acid sequence: CASSYSGRGADTQYF.